The 32 T cell receptor beta chains given below trace back to one sample, sequenced in a study of blood T cell repertoires in COVID-19. The assay was immunoSEQ multiplex PCR, and TCRdb's table has in-frame clones only and misses some. The sample contains 150,000 to 200,000 clones, more than 75% of which appear only once. Sequencing was performed on peripheral blood. The source is an older man with acute or convalescent COVID-19.

V is TRBV29-1 and J is TRBJ1-1; TRBD1 might be the D (6 bases). Trimming left V 4 bases short and J 0 bases short, with 15 bases between. CDR1 and CDR2 (germline): SQVTM, ANQGSEA. This CDR3 spans 15 amino acids. Here the CDR3 DNA reads TGCAGCGTTGGAGCGGGGGGACATCTGAACACTGAAGCTTTCTTT. Its protein is CSVGAGGHLNTEAFF.

The rearrangement uses TRBV15 and TRBJ2-7; tentative D call: TRBD1 (6 bases). The germline CDR1 and CDR2 sequences are LNHNV and YYDKDF (reference sequence). The CDR3 length is 15 residues. V gave up 1 base and J gave up 0 bases, with 10 bases separating them. The CDR3 is CATSRGQARSYEQYF. In nucleotides, the CDR3 is TGTGCCACCAGCAGAGGACAGGCGCGCTCCTACGAGCAGTACTTC.

V is TRBV5-1 and J is TRBJ2-3; tentative D call: TRBD2 (6 bases). Per the germline V gene, CDR1 is SGHRS and CDR2 is YFSETQ. Trimming removed 1 base from V and 2 bases from J, with 11 bases in between. The CDR3 loop spans 15 amino acids. CDR3 amino acids: CASSLLGGPTDTQYF. CDR3 nucleotides: TGCGCCAGCAGCTTGCTGGGGGGACCCACAGATACGCAGTATTTT.

The chain uses TRBV30 and TRBJ1-1, with D possibly TRBD1 on 5 matching bases. The CDR3 contains 13 residues. V was shortened by 2 bases and J by 3 bases, with 10 bases between the two germline ends. Germline CDR1 GTSNPN, CDR2 SVGIG (reference sequence). CDR3 sequence (DNA): TGTGCCTGGAGTCGCGGGACGGACACTGAAGCTTTCTTT. Amino acid sequence: CAWSRGTDTEAFF.

The chain joins TRBV9 to TRBJ2-7; weak D call: TRBD2 (5 bases). Germline CDR1 SGDLS, CDR2 YYNGEE. CDR3 length equals 15 residues. V was trimmed by 0 bases and J by 4 bases, leaving 14 bases between them. CDR3 nucleotide sequence: TGTGCCAGCAGCGTAGAAGGAGGACGGGAATACGAGCAGTACTTC. Translation gives CASSVEGGREYEQYF.

The CDR3 nucleotides read TGTGCCAGCAGCCCATTAACTAGCGGGAGTTCGGATACGCAGTATTTT. Translation: CASSPLTSGSSDTQYF. The chain joins TRBV4-2 to TRBJ2-3; TRBD2 matches 11 bases. The trim removed 4 bases at V and 6 bases at J, leaving 9 bases unmatched. Germline V gives CDR1 LGHNA, CDR2 YNFKEQ. There are 16 residues in the CDR3.

The V and J genes are TRBV6-5 and TRBJ2-7, with TRBD1 identical over 12 bases. Trimming removed 6 bases from V and 6 bases from J; junction bases left unmatched: 6. The CDR3 covers 14 residues. Looked up from germline, CDR1 is MNHEY and CDR2 is SVGAGI. CDR3 nucleotides: TGTGCCAGCAGCCGGGGACAGGGGGCGTTCGAGCAGTACTTC. Protein sequence: CASSRGQGAFEQYF.

The V call is TRBV5-1, the J call TRBJ2-7; TRBD1 agrees at 10 bases. V gave up 6 bases and J gave up 3 bases; unmatched junction bases: 6. This CDR3 region has 14 residues. CDR1 is SGHRS and CDR2 is YFSETQ in the germline V gene. DNA of the CDR3: TGCGCCAGCACCGGAGGGACAGGGGACTACGAGCAGTACTTC. Residues: CASTGGTGDYEQYF.

The J gene is TRBJ1-1, the V gene TRBV4-3, with D tentatively TRBD1 (6 bases). CDR3 length: 14 residues. Germline CDR1 reads LGHNA; CDR2 reads YSLEER. V lost 0 bases and J lost 8, with 13 bases in between. For the CDR3, the DNA is TGCGCCAGCAGCCAAGAGGCGACAGGTGGAGAAGCTTTCTTT. Translated: CASSQEATGGEAFF.

V is TRBV5-6 and J is TRBJ2-6; 7 nucleotides line up with TRBD1. The ends lost 1 base at V and 0 bases at J; junction bases unmatched: 7. CDR1 is SGHDT, CDR2 YYEEEE, per germline. This CDR3 contains 18 residues. CDR3 region: CASSLIRGRFSGANVLTF. The CDR3 DNA is TGTGCCAGCAGCTTGATAAGGGGGCGGTTCTCTGGGGCCAACGTCCTGACTTTC.

The chain employs TRBV5-1 and TRBJ1-2, with D perhaps matching TRBD1 (6 bases). V gave up 4 bases and J gave up 2 bases, with 9 bases separating them. CDR1 is SGHRS, CDR2 YFSETQ, per germline. This CDR3 contains 13 residues. The CDR3 DNA reads TGCGCCAGCAGCCGTGACAGGAACTATGGCTACACCTTC. This gives the protein CASSRDRNYGYTF.

The CDR3 DNA follows: TGTGCCAGCAGCTTAGGAGCACAGGTACTCTACAATGAGCAGTTCTTC. Its protein is CASSLGAQVLYNEQFF. This rearrangement joins TRBV11-2 to TRBJ2-1; possibly TRBD1 for D (5 bases). The CDR3 is 16 residues long. Trimming took 1 base from V and 3 from J, leaving 13 bases between them. Germline CDR1 SGHAT, CDR2 FQNNGV.

Of note for this clone: One end of the junction varies from germline; a read error may be responsible. CDR3 in amino acids: CASSLAGALGGYTF. CDR3 bases: TGTGCCAGCAGCCTAGCTGGGGCCCTCGGTGGCTACACCTTC. The chain uses TRBV7-2 and TRBJ1-2, with D perhaps matching TRBD1 (5 bases). Germline CDR1 reads SGHTA; CDR2 reads FQGNSA. This CDR3 has 14 amino acids.

V is TRBV19 and J is TRBJ1-2, with no clear D. V lost 9 bases to trimming and J lost 6 bases, with 26 bases between them. Germline CDR1 reads LNHDA; CDR2 reads SQIVND (reference sequence). CDR3 size: 16 residues. The CDR3 loop reads CASNDLVGVQPDGYTF. CDR3 nucleotides: TGTGCCAGCAACGACCTTGTGGGCGTTCAACCAGATGGCTACACCTTC.

The chain employs TRBV19 and TRBJ2-5; 10 bases are a match to TRBD2. This CDR3 is built from 15 residues. V shed 5 bases, J shed 4 bases, and the junction held 7 bases outside the gene matches. Germline CDR1 and CDR2: LNHDA and SQIVND (reference sequence). CDR3 in DNA: TGTGCCAGTAGTCTCTTAGCGGGAGGTATAGAGACCCAGTACTTC. It codes for CASSLLAGGIETQYF.

This clone was seen only once. The chain employs TRBV27 and TRBJ2-7; 8 nucleotides line up with TRBD2. CDR1 MNHEY and CDR2 SMNVEV come from the germline V gene (reference sequence). The trim removed 5 bases at V and 2 bases at J, leaving 2 bases unmatched. The CDR3 is 13 residues long. The CDR3 nucleotides read TGTGCCAGCAGTCCGGGACTAGCCTACGAGCAGTACTTC. Its translation is CASSPGLAYEQYF.

The chain is built from TRBV4-3 and TRBJ1-5, with D uncertain. The germline V gene encodes CDR1 LGHNA and CDR2 YSLEER. V was trimmed by 0 bases and J by 0 bases, leaving 12 bases between them. This CDR3 is built from 17 residues. The CDR3 is CASSQEHLSYSNQPQHF. Written as DNA, the CDR3 is TGCGCCAGCAGCCAAGAGCACCTGAGCTATAGCAATCAGCCCCAGCATTTT.

The V gene is TRBV4-3, the J gene TRBJ1-1; a weak D match, TRBD1 (6 bases). V shed 0 bases and J shed 1 base, with 15 bases lying between them. Germline CDR1 LGHNA, CDR2 YSLEER. The length of the CDR3 is 17 residues. This CDR3 is CASSQDILVGGNTEAFF. The CDR3 DNA follows: TGCGCCAGCAGCCAAGATATCCTTGTAGGGGGGAACACTGAAGCTTTCTTT.

The genes are TRBV10-3 and TRBJ1-6, with D possibly matching TRBD1 (5 bases). The CDR3 is made up of 13 amino acids. In germline, CDR1 is ENHRY, CDR2 SYGVKD. V lost 10 bases, J lost 7 bases, and 14 bases lay in between. CDR3 nucleotide sequence: TGTGCCACCAAGCGGGACGGAAATTCACCCCTCCACTTT. Its translation: CATKRDGNSPLHF.

The rearrangement uses TRBV28 and TRBJ1-1, with 7 bases aligning to TRBD1. Per the germline V gene, CDR1 is MDHEN and CDR2 is SYDVKM. Trimming removed 5 bases from V and 4 bases from J; junction bases left unmatched: 1. CDR3 length equals 12 residues. CDR3 loop: CASSGTVTEAFF. CDR3 in DNA: TGTGCCAGCAGTGGGACAGTCACTGAAGCTTTCTTT.

V and J are TRBV6-6 and TRBJ1-1, with D possibly being TRBD1 (5 bases). The V gene lost 5 bases and the J gene lost 0 bases, with 19 bases spanning the gap. This CDR3 comprises 17 residues. CDR1 and CDR2 from the germline V gene are MNHNY and SVGAGI (reference sequence). The CDR3 protein is CASSPYGGEQMNTEAFF. CDR3 coding DNA: TGTGCCAGCAGTCCATATGGGGGGGAACAAATGAACACTGAAGCTTTCTTT.

This clone was counted only a few times. The V and J genes are TRBV5-6 and TRBJ1-5; a weak D match, TRBD1 (5 bases). V lost 0 bases, J lost 0 bases, and 13 bases lay in between. The CDR3 totals 17 residues. Germline assignment: CDR1 SGHDT and CDR2 YYEEEE. The CDR3 loop reads CASSLGWGVYSNQPQHF. CDR3 nucleotide sequence: TGTGCCAGCAGCTTGGGCTGGGGGGTATATAGCAATCAGCCCCAGCATTTT.

The chain is built from TRBV18 and TRBJ2-3, with D maybe TRBD2 (6 bases). Germline CDR1 is KGHSH and CDR2 is LQKENI. The CDR3 sequence is 15 residues long. V lost 4 bases and J 0 bases, leaving 11 bases between the germline ends. CDR3 sequence: CASSRSSDSTDTQYF. In nucleotides, the CDR3 is TGTGCCAGCTCACGCTCTAGCGATAGCACAGATACGCAGTATTTT.

This clone was seen more than once but under ten times. The chain has TRBV29-1 and TRBJ1-4; D might be TRBD1 (6 bases). The length of the CDR3 is 13 residues. The V gene's germline CDR1 is SQVTM and CDR2 ANQGSEA. Trimming shortened V by 6 bases and J by 0 bases, and 8 bases separated the two germline ends. The CDR3 DNA sequence: TGCAGCGTCGGACAGCCAACTAATGAAAAACTGTTTTTT. Its protein product is CSVGQPTNEKLFF.

The chain joins TRBV6-5 to TRBJ1-5; D not resolved. Trimming stripped 2 bases from V and 6 bases from J, with 8 bases between. From germline, CDR1 is MNHEY and CDR2 SVGAGI. CDR3 length equals 13 residues. CDR3 sequence reads: CASSYQVSQPQHF. Here the CDR3 DNA reads TGTGCCAGCAGTTACCAGGTCAGTCAGCCCCAGCATTTT.

V gene TRBV18 combines with J gene TRBJ2-7; 8 positions agree with TRBD1. Germline CDR1 and CDR2: KGHSH and LQKENI. V lost 3 bases to trimming and J lost 2 bases; unmatched junction nucleotides: 6. The CDR3 spans 15 residues. Here the CDR3 reads CASSPPTQGAYEQYF. The CDR3 DNA reads TGTGCCAGCTCACCCCCAACACAGGGGGCCTACGAGCAGTACTTC.

The chain has TRBV19 and TRBJ1-1; no firm D call. Germline-derived CDR1 and CDR2 are LNHDA and SQIVND (reference sequence). The CDR3 is 13 residues long. V was shortened by 3 bases and J by 4 bases, with 9 bases between the two germline ends. The CDR3 bases are TGTGCCAGTAGTATGGGAGGGCCCACTGAAGCTTTCTTT. This encodes CASSMGGPTEAFF. Using reference TRBV19 and TRBJ1-1 for the parts outside the CDR3, the full variable domain is DGGITQSPKYLFRKEGQNVTLSCEQNLNHDAMYWYRQDPGQGLRLIYYSQIVNDFQKGDIAEGYSVSREKKESFPLTVTSAQKNPTAFYLCASSMGGPTEAFFGQGTRLTVV.

The chain uses TRBV12-3 or TRBV12-4 and TRBJ1-1, with no clear D. This CDR3 has 11 amino acids. The V end lost 3 bases, the J end lost 3 bases, and 2 bases lay between the germline ends. Written as DNA, the CDR3 is TGTGCCAGCAGTTTCTACACTGAAGCTTTCTTT. Protein product: CASSFYTEAFF.

This clone appeared once. Mismatch with germline at one junction end may stem from a read error. The V call is TRBV28, the J call TRBJ1-2; a weak D match, TRBD1 (6 bases). The CDR3 extends over 12 amino acids. Germline CDR1 reads MDHEN; CDR2 reads SYDVKM. CDR3 nucleotide sequence: TGTGCCAGCAGTTTATTTGGACAGCGCGTCTTCTTC. This encodes CASSLFGQRVFF.

The chain recombines TRBV19 with TRBJ2-3; TRBD1 is a possible D gene (6 bases). The V end lost 6 bases, the J end lost 5 bases, and 18 bases lay between the germline ends. The CDR3 length is 15 residues. Germline V CDR1 and CDR2: LNHDA, SQIVND (reference sequence). The CDR3, as DNA: TGTGCCAGTAGGGGGGCAGGCTACTTGGGAGATACGCAGTATTTT. It encodes CASRGAGYLGDTQYF.

CDR3 region: CASSVNRGLAGVIDEQFF. For the CDR3, the DNA is TGTGCCAGCTCAGTCAACAGGGGACTAGCGGGAGTAATCGATGAGCAGTTCTTC. The chain has TRBV18 and TRBJ2-1; 14 bases are a match to TRBD2. CDR1 is KGHSH, CDR2 LQKENI, per germline. With V trimmed by 5 bases and J by 8 bases, 14 bases remained unmatched. This CDR3 comprises 18 residues.

The chain carries TRBV9 and TRBJ1-2; TRBD1 aligns across 12 bases. The CDR3 is 18 amino acids. Per the germline V gene, CDR1 is SGDLS and CDR2 is YYNGEE. Germline trimming cut 4 bases from V and 5 bases from J; bases unmatched to any gene: 15. The CDR3 loop is CASSPHFSRDRGQYGYTF. DNA of the CDR3: TGTGCCAGCAGCCCCCACTTTAGCCGGGACAGGGGGCAATATGGCTACACCTTC.